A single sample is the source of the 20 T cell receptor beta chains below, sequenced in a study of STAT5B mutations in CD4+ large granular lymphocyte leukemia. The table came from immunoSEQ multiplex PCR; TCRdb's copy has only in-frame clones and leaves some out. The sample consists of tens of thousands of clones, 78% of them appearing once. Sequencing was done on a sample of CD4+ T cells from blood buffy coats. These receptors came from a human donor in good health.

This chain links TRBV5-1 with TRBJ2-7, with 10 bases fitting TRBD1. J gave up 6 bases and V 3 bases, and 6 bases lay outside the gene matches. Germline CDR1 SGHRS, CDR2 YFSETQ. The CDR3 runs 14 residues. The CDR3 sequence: CASSSGQGRSEQYF. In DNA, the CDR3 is TGCGCCAGCAGCTCGGGACAGGGGAGAAGCGAGCAGTACTTC.

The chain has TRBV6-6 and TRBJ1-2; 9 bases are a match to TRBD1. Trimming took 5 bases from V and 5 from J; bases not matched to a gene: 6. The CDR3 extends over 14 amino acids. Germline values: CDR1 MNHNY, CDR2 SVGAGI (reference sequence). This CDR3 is CASSTGQGSYGYTF. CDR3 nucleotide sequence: TGTGCCAGCAGTACCGGACAGGGGAGTTATGGCTACACCTTC.

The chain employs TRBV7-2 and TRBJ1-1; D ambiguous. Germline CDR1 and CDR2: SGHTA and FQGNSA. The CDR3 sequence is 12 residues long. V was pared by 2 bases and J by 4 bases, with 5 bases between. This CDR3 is CASSLRFTEAFF. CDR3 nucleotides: TGTGCCAGCAGCTTAAGGTTCACTGAAGCTTTCTTT.

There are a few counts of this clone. The CDR3, as DNA: TGTGCCAGCAGCGTAGAGGGGACGGAGGCTTTCTTT. Translating gives CASSVEGTEAFF. The chain carries TRBV9 and TRBJ1-1, with D perhaps TRBD1 (5 bases). V was pared by 0 bases and J by 11 bases, with 11 bases between. Germline V gene lookup returns CDR1 SGDLS and CDR2 YYNGEE. The CDR3 covers 12 residues.

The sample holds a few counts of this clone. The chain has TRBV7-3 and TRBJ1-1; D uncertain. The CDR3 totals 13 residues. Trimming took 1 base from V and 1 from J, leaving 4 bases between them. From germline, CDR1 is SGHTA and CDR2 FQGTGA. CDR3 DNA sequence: TGTGCCAGCAGCTTAAGGCAGAACACTGAAGCTTTCTTT. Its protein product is CASSLRQNTEAFF. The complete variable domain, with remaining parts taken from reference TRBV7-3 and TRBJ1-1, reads GAGVSQTPSNKVTEKGKYVELRCDPISGHTALYWYRQSLGQGPEFLIYFQGTGAADDSGLPNDRFFAVRPEGSVSTLKIQRTERGDSAVYLCASSLRQNTEAFFGQGTRLTVV.

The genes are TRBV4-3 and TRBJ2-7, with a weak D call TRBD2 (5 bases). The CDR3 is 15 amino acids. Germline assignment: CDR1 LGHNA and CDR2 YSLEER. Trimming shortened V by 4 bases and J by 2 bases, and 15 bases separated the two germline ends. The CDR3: CASSLGVGQTYEQYF. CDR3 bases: TGCGCCAGCAGCCTCGGGGTTGGGCAAACCTACGAGCAGTACTTC.

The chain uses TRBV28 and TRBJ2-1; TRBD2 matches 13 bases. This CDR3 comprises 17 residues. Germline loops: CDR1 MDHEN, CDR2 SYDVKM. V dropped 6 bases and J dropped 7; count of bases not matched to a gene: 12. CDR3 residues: CASSPPGGLAGVNEQFF. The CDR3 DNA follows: TGTGCCAGCAGCCCACCCGGAGGACTAGCGGGAGTAAATGAGCAGTTCTTC. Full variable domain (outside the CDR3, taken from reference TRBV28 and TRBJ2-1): DVKVTQSSRYLVKRTGEKVFLECVQDMDHENMFWYRQDPGLGLRLIYFSYDVKMKEKGDIPEGYSVSREKKERFSLILESASTNQTSMYLCASSPPGGLAGVNEQFFGPGTRLTVL.

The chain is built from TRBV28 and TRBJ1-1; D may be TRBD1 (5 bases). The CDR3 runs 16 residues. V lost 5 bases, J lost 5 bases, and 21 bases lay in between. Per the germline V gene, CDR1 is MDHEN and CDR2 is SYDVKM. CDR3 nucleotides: TGTGCCAGCAGTAACCGCGCCGGGGGTCCAGGGACTGAAGCTTTCTTT. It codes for CASSNRAGGPGTEAFF.

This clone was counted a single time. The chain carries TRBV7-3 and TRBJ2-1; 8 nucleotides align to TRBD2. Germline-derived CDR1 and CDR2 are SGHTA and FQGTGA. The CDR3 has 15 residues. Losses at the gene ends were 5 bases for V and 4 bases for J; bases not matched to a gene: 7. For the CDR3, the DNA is TGTGCCAGCAGCACTAGACTAGCGAGTTACAATGAGCAGTTCTTC. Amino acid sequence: CASSTRLASYNEQFF.

The CDR3 DNA reads as TGTGCCAGCACTCCAACAGGGGCCCTTCACAATGAGCAGTTCTTC. Its translation is CASTPTGALHNEQFF. V and J are TRBV9 and TRBJ2-1; 7 nucleotides align to TRBD1. The ends lost 6 bases at V and 5 bases at J; junction bases unmatched: 11. Germline CDR1 reads SGDLS; CDR2 reads YYNGEE. This CDR3 contains 15 residues.

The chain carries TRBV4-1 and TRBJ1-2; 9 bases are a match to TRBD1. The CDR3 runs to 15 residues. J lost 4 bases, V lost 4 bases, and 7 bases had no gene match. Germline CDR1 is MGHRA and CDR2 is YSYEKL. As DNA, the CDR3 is TGCGCCAGCAGCCTCAAGACAGGGGGTAGCTATGGCTACACCTTC. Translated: CASSLKTGGSYGYTF.

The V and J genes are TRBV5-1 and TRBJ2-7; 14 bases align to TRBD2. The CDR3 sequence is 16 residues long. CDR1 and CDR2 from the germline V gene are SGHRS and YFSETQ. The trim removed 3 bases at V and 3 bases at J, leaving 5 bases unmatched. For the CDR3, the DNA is TGCGCCAGCAGCTCCCTGACTAGCGGGAGGGGCTACGAGCAGTACTTC. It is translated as CASSSLTSGRGYEQYF. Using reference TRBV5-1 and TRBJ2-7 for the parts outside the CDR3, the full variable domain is KAGVTQTPRYLIKTRGQQVTLSCSPISGHRSVSWYQQTPGQGLQFLFEYFSETQRNKGNFPGRFSGRQFSNSRSEMNVSTLELGDSALYLCASSSLTSGRGYEQYFGPGTRLTVT.

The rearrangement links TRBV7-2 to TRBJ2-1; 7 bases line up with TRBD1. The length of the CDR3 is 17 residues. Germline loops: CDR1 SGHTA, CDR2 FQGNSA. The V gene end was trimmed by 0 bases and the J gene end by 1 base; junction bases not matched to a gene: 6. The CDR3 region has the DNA TGTGCCAGCAGCTTAGCTCAGTCAGGGGGATCCTACAATGAGCAGTTCTTC. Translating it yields CASSLAQSGGSYNEQFF. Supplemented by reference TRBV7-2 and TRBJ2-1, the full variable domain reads GAGVSQSPSNKVTEKGKDVELRCDPISGHTALYWYRQSLGQGLEFLIYFQGNSAPDKSGLPSDRFSAERTGGSVSTLTIQRTQQEDSAVYLCASSLAQSGGSYNEQFFGPGTRLTVL.

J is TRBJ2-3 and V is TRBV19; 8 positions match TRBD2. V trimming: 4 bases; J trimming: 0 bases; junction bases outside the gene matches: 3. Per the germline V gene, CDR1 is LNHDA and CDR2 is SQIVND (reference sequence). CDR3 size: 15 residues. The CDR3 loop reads CASSRAGASTDTQYF. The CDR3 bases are TGTGCCAGTAGTAGAGCGGGGGCTAGCACAGATACGCAGTATTTT.

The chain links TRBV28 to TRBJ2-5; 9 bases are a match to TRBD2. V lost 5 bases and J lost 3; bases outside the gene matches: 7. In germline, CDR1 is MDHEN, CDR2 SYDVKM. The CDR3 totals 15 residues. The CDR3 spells CASSTRTSVKETQYF. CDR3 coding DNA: TGTGCCAGCAGTACCCGGACTAGCGTAAAAGAGACCCAGTACTTC. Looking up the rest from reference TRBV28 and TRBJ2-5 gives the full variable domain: DVKVTQSSRYLVKRTGEKVFLECVQDMDHENMFWYRQDPGLGLRLIYFSYDVKMKEKGDIPEGYSVSREKKERFSLILESASTNQTSMYLCASSTRTSVKETQYFGPGTRLLVL.

This CDR3 is CASSYYTDTQYF. CDR3 coding DNA: TGTGCCAGCAGTTACTACACAGATACGCAGTATTTT. The genes are TRBV6-6 and TRBJ2-3; D remains unclear. Trimming cost V 1 base and J 2 bases, with 1 base left between them. There are 12 residues in the CDR3. CDR1 and CDR2 from the germline V gene are MNHNY and SVGAGI (reference sequence).

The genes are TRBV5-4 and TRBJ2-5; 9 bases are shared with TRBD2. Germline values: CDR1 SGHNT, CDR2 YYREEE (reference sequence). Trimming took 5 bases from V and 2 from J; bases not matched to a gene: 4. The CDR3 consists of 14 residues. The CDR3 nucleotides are TGTGCCAGCAGACTAGCGGGCGCTCAAGAGACCCAGTACTTC. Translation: CASRLAGAQETQYF.

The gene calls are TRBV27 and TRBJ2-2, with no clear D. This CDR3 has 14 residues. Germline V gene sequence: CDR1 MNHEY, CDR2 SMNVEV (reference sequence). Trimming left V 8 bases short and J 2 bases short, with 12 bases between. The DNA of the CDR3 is TGTGCCAGCGGTACAAGAATTAACACCGGGGAGCTGTTTTTT. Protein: CASGTRINTGELFF.

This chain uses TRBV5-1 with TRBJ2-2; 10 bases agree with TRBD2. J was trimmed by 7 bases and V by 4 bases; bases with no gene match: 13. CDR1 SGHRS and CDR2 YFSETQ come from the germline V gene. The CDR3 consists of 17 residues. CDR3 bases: TGCGCCAGCAGCCCCCCAAAAGCGGGGGGGCTTATCGGGGAGCTGTTTTTT. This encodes CASSPPKAGGLIGELFF.

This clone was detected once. The CDR3 DNA is TGTGCCAGCTCACCGGGACAGGGCAACTACGAGCAGTACTTC. Its protein product is CASSPGQGNYEQYF. The V call is TRBV18, the J call TRBJ2-7; 9 nucleotides agree with TRBD1. The trim removed 3 bases at V and 3 bases at J, leaving 3 bases unmatched. CDR3 length equals 14 residues. Germline assignment: CDR1 KGHSH and CDR2 LQKENI.